The 28 T cell receptor beta chains presented below share a single source sample, sequenced in a study of blood T cell repertoires in COVID-19. The table came from immunoSEQ multiplex PCR; TCRdb's copy has only in-frame clones and leaves some out. The table records 400,000 or so clones, 90% of them present only once. The specimen sequenced was PBMCs or T cells enriched from blood (not recorded which). Receptor source: a man aged 18 to 29 who had recovered from COVID-19.

This chain joins TRBV12-3 or TRBV12-4 and TRBJ2-1; D not resolved. The CDR3 contains 12 residues. Deletions cut 2 bases from V and 7 bases from J, with 6 bases between. DNA for the CDR3: TGTGCCAGCAGTTTAATCCAGAATGAGCAGTTCTTC. Amino acids: CASSLIQNEQFF.

The genes are TRBV6-5 and TRBJ1-3; D is unresolved. Per germline, CDR1 MNHEY and CDR2 SVGAGI. Trimming left V 6 bases short and J 2 bases short, with 8 bases between. The CDR3 is 13 amino acids. The CDR3 DNA follows: TGTGCCAGCAGGCCCCGGGCTGGAAACACCATATATTTT. Translation: CASRPRAGNTIYF.

This chain joins TRBV5-6 and TRBJ2-7, with a weak D call TRBD2 (5 bases). Germline lookup yields CDR1 SGHDT and CDR2 YYEEEE. Trimming removed 4 bases at V and 12 bases at J, with 23 bases between. The CDR3 has 14 residues. The DNA of the CDR3 is TGTGCCAGCAGCCCCCGCCCCGAGGGCCGCCTGCTGTACTTC. This sequence encodes CASSPRPEGRLLYF.

The gene calls are TRBV10-3 and TRBJ2-1, with D possibly being TRBD1 (6 bases). Germline CDR1 is ENHRY and CDR2 is SYGVKD. Trimming removed 3 bases at V and 5 bases at J, with 14 bases between. The CDR3 is 15 residues long. The CDR3 DNA follows: TGTGCCATCAGTGACGGACAGAATTTTCACAATGAGCAGTTCTTC. Protein: CAISDGQNFHNEQFF.

The chain combines TRBV4-1 with TRBJ2-2; D remains unclear. Germline V CDR1 and CDR2: MGHRA, YSYEKL. Trimming removed 2 bases from V and 0 bases from J, with 7 bases in between. The CDR3 totals 15 residues. The CDR3: CASSQPPPNTGELFF. The CDR3 region has the DNA TGCGCCAGCAGCCAACCTCCTCCGAACACCGGGGAGCTGTTTTTT.

Remarks on this clone: Other DNA sequences in the same sample also yield this CDR3. The chain joins TRBV7-3 to TRBJ1-1, with a tentative D call TRBD1 (5 bases). V shed 6 bases and J shed 2 bases, with 10 bases lying between them. The V gene's germline CDR1 is SGHTA and CDR2 FQGTGA. This CDR3 has 13 residues. CDR3 sequence: CASSRDRNTEAFF. In DNA, the CDR3 is TGTGCCAGCAGTCGAGACAGAAACACTGAAGCTTTCTTT. Together with reference TRBV7-3 and TRBJ1-1, the CDR3 gives the full variable domain: GAGVSQTPSNKVTEKGKYVELRCDPISGHTALYWYRQSLGQGPEFLIYFQGTGAADDSGLPNDRFFAVRPEGSVSTLKIQRTERGDSAVYLCASSRDRNTEAFFGQGTRLTVV.

The chain recombines TRBV19 with TRBJ1-5; D is ambiguous. CDR3 size: 16 residues. V gave up 1 base and J gave up 1 base, with 11 bases separating them. CDR1 and CDR2 from the germline V gene are LNHDA and SQIVND (reference sequence). The CDR3, as DNA: TGTGCCAGTAGTATAGTGCACGGGGAGAGCAATCAGCCCCAGCATTTT. It is translated as CASSIVHGESNQPQHF. Full variable domain (rest looked up from reference TRBV19 and TRBJ1-5): DGGITQSPKYLFRKEGQNVTLSCEQNLNHDAMYWYRQDPGQGLRLIYYSQIVNDFQKGDIAEGYSVSREKKESFPLTVTSAQKNPTAFYLCASSIVHGESNQPQHFGDGTRLSIL.

The chain carries TRBV19 and TRBJ1-3, with TRBD1 identical over 11 bases. CDR1 and CDR2 (germline): LNHDA, SQIVND (reference sequence). The CDR3 length is 19 residues. With V trimmed by 5 bases and J by 2 bases, 14 bases remained unmatched. CDR3: CASSWTGGRSLSAGNTIYF. Here the CDR3 DNA reads TGTGCCAGTAGTTGGACAGGGGGCAGGTCCTTATCGGCTGGAAACACCATATATTTT.

CDR3 DNA sequence: TGTGCCAGCAGCTTAGGCAGCGGGGGCGGGGAGACCCAGTACTTC. It encodes CASSLGSGGGETQYF. This chain joins TRBV11-3 and TRBJ2-5; TRBD2 aligns across 8 bases. The CDR3 is 15 amino acids. With 1 base clipped from V and 5 bases from J, the junction kept 6 bases outside the gene matches. Germline CDR1 SGHNT, CDR2 YENEEA.

The CDR3, as DNA: TGTGCCAGCTCACGTAGCGGGAAAGAGACCCAGTACTTC. It encodes CASSRSGKETQYF. The chain is built from TRBV18 and TRBJ2-5, with TRBD2 matching 8 bases. CDR3 length equals 13 residues. Germline loops: CDR1 KGHSH, CDR2 LQKENI. V lost 4 bases, J lost 3 bases, and 1 base stayed unmatched.

The V gene is TRBV6-1, the J gene TRBJ1-1; possible D gene TRBD1, 5 bases. The ends were cut back, 2 bases at V and 5 bases at J, with 24 bases in the middle. The CDR3 extends over 18 amino acids. Germline CDR1 is MNHNS and CDR2 is SASEGT. The CDR3 nucleotides read TGTGCCAGCAGTGAACCACCGGGGGGGTATGTTGTTGAAACTGAAGCTTTCTTT. Its translation is CASSEPPGGYVVETEAFF.

The genes are TRBV2 and TRBJ2-5; 13 nucleotides agree with TRBD2. This CDR3 is 18 amino acids long. Germline V gene sequence: CDR1 SNHLY, CDR2 FYNNEI. Trimming at V came to 5 bases and at J to 1 base, leaving 10 bases not matched to a gene. The CDR3 region has the DNA TGTGCCAGCAGTAGAGAACTAGCGGGAGGGCCCGGCCAAGAGACCCAGTACTTC. It translates to CASSRELAGGPGQETQYF.

About this clone: No DNA is shown, since the ends of the CDR3 on it are uncertain; the CDR3 is the one TCRdb lists. The V call is TRBV25-1, the J call TRBJ1-5; the table's TRBD1 call for D was not verified on the DNA. The CDR3 length is 18 residues, termini included. Germline values: CDR1 MGHDK, CDR2 SYGVNS. CDR3 residues: CASSSSTPGTGGNQPQHF.

The chain uses TRBV9 and TRBJ1-2; 9 positions agree with TRBD1. Germline lookup yields CDR1 SGDLS and CDR2 YYNGEE. The CDR3 spans 14 residues. After removal of 5 bases from V and 8 bases from J, the junction contained 10 bases not matched to a gene. The CDR3 spells CASRATGGPSGYTF. The DNA of the CDR3 is TGTGCCAGCAGGGCGACAGGGGGGCCTTCAGGCTACACCTTC.

This chain links TRBV7-2 with TRBJ2-5, with 9 bases that match TRBD2. CDR1 and CDR2 from the germline V gene are SGHTA and FQGNSA. V shed 5 bases, J shed 5 bases, and the junction held 9 bases outside the gene matches. CDR3 size: 15 residues. CDR3 nucleotide sequence: TGTGCCAGCAGCCCAAGTGGCGGGAGGGCGGAGACCCAGTACTTC. This encodes CASSPSGGRAETQYF.

This chain links TRBV5-1 with TRBJ1-5, with D hard to call. CDR1 SGHRS and CDR2 YFSETQ come from the germline V gene. The CDR3 loop spans 13 amino acids. V was clipped by 4 bases and J by 8 bases, with 13 bases between them. DNA of the CDR3: TGCGCCAGCAGCCCGTGGACTGGTGAGCCCCAGCATTTT. Its translation: CASSPWTGEPQHF.

V gene TRBV7-3 combines with J gene TRBJ2-1; no clear D. V was clipped by 5 bases and J by 4 bases, with 9 bases between them. CDR1 is SGHTA, CDR2 FQGTGA, per germline. CDR3 length: 13 amino acids. CDR3 nucleotide sequence: TGTGCCAGCAGCCGGAGCGTTTACAATGAGCAGTTCTTC. Residues: CASSRSVYNEQFF.

The sample holds one count of this clone. DNA for the CDR3: TGTGCCAGCAGCCTGACTGACAGCCCTAACTATGGCTACACCTTC. It encodes CASSLTDSPNYGYTF. The chain links TRBV7-6 to TRBJ1-2, with TRBD1 as a possible D gene (5 bases). The V gene's germline CDR1 is SGHVS and CDR2 FNYEAQ. V was pared by 5 bases and J by 0 bases, with 13 bases between. The CDR3 is made up of 15 amino acids.

The chain recombines TRBV7-8 with TRBJ1-2, with D unresolved. Between the trimmed V and J ends, which lost 2 bases and 7 bases, there was a span of 11 bases. CDR1 is SGHVS, CDR2 FQNEAQ, per germline. The CDR3 has 13 amino acids. The DNA of the CDR3 is TGTGCCAGCAGCTTAATCGGGTCGGGTGGCTACACCTTC. This encodes CASSLIGSGGYTF.

CDR3 residues: CASSYPGQGDFAGNTEAFF. The CDR3, as DNA: TGTGCCAGCAGCTATCCAGGACAGGGGGACTTTGCAGGGAACACTGAAGCTTTCTTT. V usage is TRBV28 and J usage is TRBJ1-1, with 10 bases aligning to TRBD1. V shed 6 bases and J 1 base; nucleotides not matched to a gene: 17. Germline CDR1 and CDR2: MDHEN and SYDVKM. The CDR3 length is 19 residues.

V is TRBV5-8 and J is TRBJ2-2, with 10 bases matching TRBD2. CDR3 size: 16 residues. J gave up 3 bases and V 0 bases, and 2 bases lay outside the gene matches. Germline values: CDR1 SGHTS, CDR2 YDEGEE. The DNA for the CDR3 is TGTGCCAGCAGCTTGGCTAGCGGGGGTGACACCGGGGAGCTGTTTTTT. It yields the protein CASSLASGGDTGELFF.

The rearrangement links TRBV28 to TRBJ2-1; 7 positions match TRBD1. Losses at the gene ends were 7 bases for V and 5 bases for J; bases not matched to a gene: 5. Germline CDR1 is MDHEN and CDR2 is SYDVKM. This CDR3 region has 13 residues. CDR3 in amino acids: CASIEGANNEQFF. The CDR3 nucleotides read TGTGCCAGCATTGAGGGGGCCAACAATGAGCAGTTCTTC. Together with reference TRBV28 and TRBJ2-1, the CDR3 gives the full variable domain: DVKVTQSSRYLVKRTGEKVFLECVQDMDHENMFWYRQDPGLGLRLIYFSYDVKMKEKGDIPEGYSVSREKKERFSLILESASTNQTSMYLCASIEGANNEQFFGPGTRLTVL.

The rearrangement links TRBV19 to TRBJ1-2; TRBD1 aligns across 8 bases. Germline V gives CDR1 LNHDA, CDR2 SQIVND (reference sequence). The CDR3 is 14 amino acids. Trimming removed 5 bases from V and 3 bases from J; junction bases left unmatched: 5. CDR3 coding DNA: TGTGCCAGTAGTGCCAGGACAGGGTACTATGGCTACACCTTC. It is translated as CASSARTGYYGYTF.

This rearrangement joins TRBV7-3 to TRBJ1-6, with 8 positions matching TRBD1. The V segment lost 3 bases and the J segment 9 bases; nucleotides outside the gene matches: 4. In germline, CDR1 is SGHTA, CDR2 FQGTGA. The length of the CDR3 is 14 residues. In nucleotides, the CDR3 is TGTGCCAGCAGCTTGGACAGGGTGCGTTCACCCCTCCACTTT. Protein: CASSLDRVRSPLHF.

The gene calls are TRBV3-1 (or the pseudogene TRBV3-2) and TRBJ1-5, with 10 bases matching TRBD1. CDR1 is LGHDT, CDR2 YNNKEL, per germline (reference sequence). The CDR3 has 17 residues. V dropped 4 bases and J dropped 1; count of bases not matched to a gene: 7. This CDR3 is CASSPGQGDVSNQPQHF. CDR3 coding DNA: TGTGCCAGCAGCCCCGGACAGGGGGATGTAAGCAATCAGCCCCAGCATTTT.

This clone showed up just once. The gene calls are TRBV11-2 and TRBJ2-7; D is ambiguous. V was clipped by 2 bases and J by 0 bases, with 8 bases between them. This CDR3 comprises 14 residues. The germline V gene encodes CDR1 SGHAT and CDR2 FQNNGV. The CDR3 nucleotides are TGTGCCAGCAGCTTATCGGTCGGCTCCTACGAGCAGTACTTC. Translation gives CASSLSVGSYEQYF.

J is TRBJ1-1 and V is TRBV29-1; D may be TRBD1 (6 bases). This CDR3 spans 13 amino acids. From germline, CDR1 is SQVTM and CDR2 ANQGSEA. Trimming removed 5 bases from V and 1 base from J, with 11 bases in between. CDR3 residues: CSVWTVSNTEAFF. The DNA for the CDR3 is TGCAGCGTTTGGACAGTTTCGAACACTGAAGCTTTCTTT.

V and J are TRBV5-5 and TRBJ2-1, with 10 bases matching TRBD2. CDR3 length equals 17 residues. From germline, CDR1 is SGHKS and CDR2 YYEKEE (reference sequence). J gave up 0 bases and V 4 bases, and 7 bases lay outside the gene matches. The CDR3 DNA reads as TGTGCCAGCAGCGGATCTAGCGGGAGAAGCTCCTACAATGAGCAGTTCTTC. Amino acids: CASSGSSGRSSYNEQFF.